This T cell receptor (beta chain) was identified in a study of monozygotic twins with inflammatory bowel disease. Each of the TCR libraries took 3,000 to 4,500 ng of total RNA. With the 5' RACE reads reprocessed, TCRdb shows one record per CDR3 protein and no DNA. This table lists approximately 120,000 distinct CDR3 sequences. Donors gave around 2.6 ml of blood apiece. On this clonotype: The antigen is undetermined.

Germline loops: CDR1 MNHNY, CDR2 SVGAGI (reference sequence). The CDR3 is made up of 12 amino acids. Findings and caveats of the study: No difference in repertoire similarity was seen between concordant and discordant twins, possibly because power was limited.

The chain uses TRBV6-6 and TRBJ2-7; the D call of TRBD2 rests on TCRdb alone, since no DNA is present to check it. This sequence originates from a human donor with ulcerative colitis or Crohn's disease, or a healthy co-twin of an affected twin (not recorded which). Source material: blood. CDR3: CASESPSYEQYF.